The rows below give T cell receptor beta chains drawn from one sample of a study of metastatic and nonmetastatic thyroid tumors. From the PCR reads, TCRdb re-called clones with MiXCR. This sample has 20,000 to 30,000 clones, with roughly 18% found just once. The sequencing sample was made of blood. Source of these receptors: a male donor with papillary thyroid cancer or a benign thyroid nodule (not recorded which). Some clones in this sample may be carry-over from other donors' samples. Both conserved end residues are part of each CDR3. A D gene is named only where the DNA matches it firmly. Rows may omit the clone size; those that give it use once, few, many or a size class.

D gene | clone size | J gene | V gene | CDR3 DNA | CDR3 protein
TRBD1 | . | TRBJ1-6 | TRBV20-1 | TGCAGTGCTAGAGAGTGGCAGGGGGCTTCACCCCTCCACTTT | CSAREWQGASPLHF
. | . | TRBJ1-1 | TRBV5-6 | TGTGCCAGCGTCTCCCAGGGGAACACTGAAGCTTTCTTT | CASVSQGNTEAFF
TRBD1 | many | TRBJ1-1 | TRBV7-9 | TGTGCCAGCAGCCTAGGACAGGCTGAAGCTTTCTTT | CASSLGQAEAFF
. | . | TRBJ2-3 | TRBV7-3 | TGTGCCAGCATCTTACCAACAGTGGTGGATACGCAGTATTTT | CASILPTVVDTQYF
. | . | TRBJ1-2 | TRBV2 | TGTGCCAGCAGGGGGGAAGGAGGGATCTATGGCTACACCTTC | CASRGEGGIYGYTF
. | once | TRBJ2-7 | TRBV5-5 | TGTGCCAGCAGCTTGGGGCAGGTGGCGCCTTCTGGGCAGTATTTC | CASSLGQVAPSGQYF
. | many | TRBJ2-1 | TRBV6-5 | TGTGCCAGCAGTTACAGGACAGACAATGAGCAGTTCTTC | CASSYRTDNEQFF
. | many | TRBJ2-7 | TRBV30 | TGTGCCTTGGTCGACAGGGAGGCCTACGAGCAGTACTTC | CALVDREAYEQYF
. | . | TRBJ2-7 | TRBV7-2 | TGTGCCAGCAGCTTAGGAGCGAGCAGCCGGGAGCAGTACTTC | CASSLGASSREQYF
. | many | TRBJ2-4 | TRBV5-1 | TGCGCCAGCAGCTTGGTTGGCGCAGAAAACATTCAGTACTTC | CASSLVGAENIQYF
TRBD2 | few | TRBJ2-1 | TRBV27 | TGTGCCAGCAGTTGGAGACGGGGACTAGCGGGGCACAATGAGCAGTTCTTC | CASSWRRGLAGHNEQFF
. | . | TRBJ1-3 | TRBV12-3/TRBV12-4 | TGTGCCAGCATCGAACATGGTTCTGGAAACACCATATATTTT | CASIEHGSGNTIYF
. | . | TRBJ1-6 | TRBV19 | TGTGCCAGTAGTATAGCCGGGACCACCTATAATTCACCCCTCCACTTT | CASSIAGTTYNSPLHF
. | few | TRBJ2-5 | TRBV6-5 | TGTGCCAGCAGTTTTGGACTACATCAAGAGACACAGTACTTC | CASSFGLHQETQYF
TRBD2 | . | TRBJ2-1 | TRBV24-1 | TGTGCCACCAGTGATTGGACTAGGTACGAGCAGTTCTTC | CATSDWTRYEQFF
TRBD2 | many | TRBJ2-3 | TRBV19 | TGTGCCAGTAGTAATCCCCGCGGGAGATCAGCAGATACGCAGTATTTT | CASSNPRGRSADTQYF
TRBD1 | . | TRBJ2-2 | TRBV11-1 | TGTGCCAGCAGCCCATCGGACAGGGGCACCGGGGAGCTGTTTTTT | CASSPSDRGTGELFF